Presented here are 17 T cell receptor beta chains from one specimen sequenced in a study of low-dose radiotherapy and immunotherapy resistance in tumors. The time point denotes: before trial treatment. Priming of first-strand cDNA relied on TRAV- and TRBV-specific primers (covering alpha and beta chains). The TCRs were subjected to amplification over around 18 PCR cycles employing a constant-region primer in conjunction with a V-primer adapter. TCRdb processed the reads anew with MiXCR; each CDR3 protein has one entry. The sample lists 60,000 to 90,000 distinct CDR3 sequences; around a third were seen once. Specimen: PBMCs, collected before treatment. Receptor source: a female donor with ovarian cancer.

In its sample, this clonotype was seen many times. This chain joins TRBV27 and TRBJ2-7; D ambiguous. V lost 3 bases, J lost 0 bases, and 9 bases lay in between. This CDR3 has 14 amino acids. Germline V gene sequence: CDR1 MNHEY, CDR2 SMNVEV (reference sequence). The CDR3 is CASSFTLSSYEQYF. CDR3 in DNA: TGTGCCAGCAGTTTTACTTTAAGCTCCTACGAGCAGTACTTC.

This clonotype occurred many times. The chain couples TRBV12-3 or TRBV12-4 to TRBJ1-4; D is uncertain. The ends were cut back, 3 bases at V and 8 bases at J, with 4 bases in the middle. The CDR3 totals 11 residues. Here the CDR3 DNA reads TGTGCCAGCAGTTTTGGCGAAAAACTGTTTTTT. As protein: CASSFGEKLFF.

This clonotype came up many times. The genes are TRBV21-1 and TRBJ2-1. TRBV21-1 is listed as a pseudogene. CDR3 length: 15 residues. The CDR3 coding sequence is TGTGCCAGCAGCAACCTAGACTGGAGTAACAATGAGCAGTTCTTC. Protein product: CASSNLDWSNNEQFF.

The chain has TRBV5-6 and TRBJ2-5; D uncertain. Germline CDR1 reads SGHDT; CDR2 reads YYEEEE. V was shortened by 1 base and J by 4 bases, with 17 bases between the two germline ends. The CDR3 sequence is 16 residues long. The CDR3 bases are TGTGCCAGCAGCTTGCGGCTAGTCTGGGCCTTAGAGACCCAGTACTTC. This sequence encodes CASSLRLVWALETQYF.

The CDR3 loop reads CSARTLTVPTDTQYF. The CDR3 region has the DNA TGCAGTGCCCGAACGCTGACAGTCCCCACAGATACGCAGTATTTT. The chain recombines TRBV20-1 with TRBJ2-3; tentatively, D is TRBD1 (5 bases). The germline gives CDR1 DFQATT, CDR2 SNEGSKA (reference sequence). V shed 6 bases and J shed 2 bases, with 18 bases lying between them. The CDR3 covers 15 residues.

DNA for the CDR3: TGTGCCAGCAGCGTGGGACTCAGCAATCAGCCCCAGCATTTT. Amino acids: CASSVGLSNQPQHF. The chain has TRBV5-6 and TRBJ1-5, with D perhaps TRBD1 (5 bases). CDR1 SGHDT and CDR2 YYEEEE come from the germline V gene. CDR3 length: 14 residues. V dropped 4 bases and J dropped 1 base, with 9 bases sitting between them. The variable domain in full, with the rest retrieved from reference TRBV5-6 and TRBJ1-5, is DAGVTQSPTHLIKTRGQQVTLRCSPKSGHDTVSWYQQALGQGPQFIFQYYEEEERQRGNFPDRFSGHQFPNYSSELNVNALLLGDSALYLCASSVGLSNQPQHFGDGTRLSIL.

This clonotype was counted many times. V usage is TRBV5-1 and J usage is TRBJ2-5; 8 bases line up with TRBD2. V lost 2 bases, J lost 2 bases, and 8 bases stayed unmatched. This CDR3 is built from 16 residues. CDR1 is SGHRS and CDR2 is YFSETQ in the germline V gene. The CDR3 loop reads CASSLPGRGSQETQYF. CDR3 in DNA: TGCGCCAGCAGCTTACCCGGGAGGGGCTCGCAAGAGACCCAGTACTTC.

There are many counts of this clonotype. The chain combines TRBV29-1 with TRBJ2-7; D gene uncertain. V lost 7 bases to trimming and J lost 6 bases, with 22 bases between them. This CDR3 has 14 residues. Germline V gives CDR1 SQVTM, CDR2 ANQGSEA. CDR3 loop: CSGRDTAERGEQYF. In DNA, the CDR3 is TGCAGCGGGCGAGACACGGCAGAACGAGGCGAGCAGTACTTC.

The rearrangement uses TRBV12-3 or TRBV12-4 and TRBJ2-1; weak D call: TRBD2 (7 bases). V dropped 0 bases and J dropped 8 bases, with 17 bases sitting between them. The CDR3 covers 16 residues. DNA of the CDR3: TGTGCCAGCAGTTTAGCGGGAGGGGGGGGCGGCGATGAGCAGTTCTTC. Its translation is CASSLAGGGGGDEQFF.

This clonotype occurred many times. The chain employs TRBV19 and TRBJ1-1, with TRBD1 matching over 7 bases. Germline-derived CDR1 and CDR2 are LNHDA and SQIVND (reference sequence). V was clipped by 4 bases and J by 10 bases; unmatched bases: 9. The CDR3 is made up of 13 amino acids. The CDR3, as DNA: TGTGCCAGTAGTACCCTTCGACAGGGATCAGCTTTCTTT. Its translation is CASSTLRQGSAFF.

This clonotype was recorded many times. The rearrangement joins TRBV19 to TRBJ2-1; perhaps TRBD2 as D (5 bases). There are 19 residues in the CDR3. The V and J ends lost 0 bases and 4 bases respectively, with 22 bases between them. Germline CDR1 and CDR2: LNHDA and SQIVND (reference sequence). DNA for the CDR3: TGTGCCAGTAGTATAGATCGTGTAGCGATACGGGATCCATACAATGAGCAGTTCTTC. It codes for CASSIDRVAIRDPYNEQFF.

This clonotype was recorded at least ten times. The chain uses TRBV12-5 and TRBJ2-3, with 7 bases fitting TRBD1. V lost 1 base and J lost 5; bases outside the gene matches: 3. CDR1 is LGHNT, CDR2 FRNRAP, per germline. This CDR3 is 14 amino acids long. The CDR3 region is CASGLGTGVDTQYF. The CDR3 DNA is TGTGCTAGTGGTTTGGGGACAGGAGTAGATACGCAGTATTTT.

In this sample, this clonotype turned up a few times. The chain is built from TRBV5-1 and TRBJ1-1, with unresolved D. The CDR3 is 13 residues long. V was shortened by 4 bases and J by 5 bases, with 12 bases between the two germline ends. Per the germline V gene, CDR1 is SGHRS and CDR2 is YFSETQ. DNA of the CDR3: TGCGCCAGCAGCGGAGAGTGGCGGACTGAAGCTTTCTTT. Amino acids: CASSGEWRTEAFF.

This chain connects TRBV13 to TRBJ1-4, with D unclear. This CDR3 has 14 residues. In germline, CDR1 is PRHDT, CDR2 FYEKMQ (reference sequence). V was trimmed by 4 bases and J by 5 bases, leaving 11 bases between them. The CDR3 region has the DNA TGTGCCAGCAGCTCGACTCAACGAAATGAAAAACTGTTTTTT. Amino acids: CASSSTQRNEKLFF.

In this sample, this clonotype turned up once. A far larger clone is one base from this, pointing to a likely read error. The rearrangement joins TRBV19 to TRBJ2-1; weak D call: TRBD1 (5 bases). V lost 3 bases, J lost 10 bases, and 13 bases lay in between. The germline V gene has CDR1 LNHDA and CDR2 SQIVND (reference sequence). The CDR3 runs to 13 residues. The CDR3 sequence is CASSITGVGEQFF. The CDR3 DNA reads as TGTGCCAGTAGTATTACAGGAGTGGGCGAGCAGTTCTTC.

This clonotype was seen many times. This chain connects TRBV6-2 or TRBV6-3 to TRBJ2-1; D unclear. The CDR3 has 14 amino acids. Germline CDR1 and CDR2: MNHEY and SVGEGT. V was trimmed by 5 bases and J by 2 bases, leaving 10 bases between them. The CDR3 spells CASSGFRTYNEQFF. Here the CDR3 DNA reads TGTGCCAGCAGTGGCTTTCGAACCTACAATGAGCAGTTCTTC.

V usage is TRBV20-1 and J usage is TRBJ1-1, with D perhaps TRBD1 (6 bases). Germline values: CDR1 DFQATT, CDR2 SNEGSKA (reference sequence). Trimming took 6 bases from V and 1 from J, leaving 15 bases between them. This CDR3 contains 14 residues. The CDR3 coding sequence is TGCAGTGCGCGGGACCCGGGACAGAACACTGAAGCTTTCTTT. Translation gives CSARDPGQNTEAFF.